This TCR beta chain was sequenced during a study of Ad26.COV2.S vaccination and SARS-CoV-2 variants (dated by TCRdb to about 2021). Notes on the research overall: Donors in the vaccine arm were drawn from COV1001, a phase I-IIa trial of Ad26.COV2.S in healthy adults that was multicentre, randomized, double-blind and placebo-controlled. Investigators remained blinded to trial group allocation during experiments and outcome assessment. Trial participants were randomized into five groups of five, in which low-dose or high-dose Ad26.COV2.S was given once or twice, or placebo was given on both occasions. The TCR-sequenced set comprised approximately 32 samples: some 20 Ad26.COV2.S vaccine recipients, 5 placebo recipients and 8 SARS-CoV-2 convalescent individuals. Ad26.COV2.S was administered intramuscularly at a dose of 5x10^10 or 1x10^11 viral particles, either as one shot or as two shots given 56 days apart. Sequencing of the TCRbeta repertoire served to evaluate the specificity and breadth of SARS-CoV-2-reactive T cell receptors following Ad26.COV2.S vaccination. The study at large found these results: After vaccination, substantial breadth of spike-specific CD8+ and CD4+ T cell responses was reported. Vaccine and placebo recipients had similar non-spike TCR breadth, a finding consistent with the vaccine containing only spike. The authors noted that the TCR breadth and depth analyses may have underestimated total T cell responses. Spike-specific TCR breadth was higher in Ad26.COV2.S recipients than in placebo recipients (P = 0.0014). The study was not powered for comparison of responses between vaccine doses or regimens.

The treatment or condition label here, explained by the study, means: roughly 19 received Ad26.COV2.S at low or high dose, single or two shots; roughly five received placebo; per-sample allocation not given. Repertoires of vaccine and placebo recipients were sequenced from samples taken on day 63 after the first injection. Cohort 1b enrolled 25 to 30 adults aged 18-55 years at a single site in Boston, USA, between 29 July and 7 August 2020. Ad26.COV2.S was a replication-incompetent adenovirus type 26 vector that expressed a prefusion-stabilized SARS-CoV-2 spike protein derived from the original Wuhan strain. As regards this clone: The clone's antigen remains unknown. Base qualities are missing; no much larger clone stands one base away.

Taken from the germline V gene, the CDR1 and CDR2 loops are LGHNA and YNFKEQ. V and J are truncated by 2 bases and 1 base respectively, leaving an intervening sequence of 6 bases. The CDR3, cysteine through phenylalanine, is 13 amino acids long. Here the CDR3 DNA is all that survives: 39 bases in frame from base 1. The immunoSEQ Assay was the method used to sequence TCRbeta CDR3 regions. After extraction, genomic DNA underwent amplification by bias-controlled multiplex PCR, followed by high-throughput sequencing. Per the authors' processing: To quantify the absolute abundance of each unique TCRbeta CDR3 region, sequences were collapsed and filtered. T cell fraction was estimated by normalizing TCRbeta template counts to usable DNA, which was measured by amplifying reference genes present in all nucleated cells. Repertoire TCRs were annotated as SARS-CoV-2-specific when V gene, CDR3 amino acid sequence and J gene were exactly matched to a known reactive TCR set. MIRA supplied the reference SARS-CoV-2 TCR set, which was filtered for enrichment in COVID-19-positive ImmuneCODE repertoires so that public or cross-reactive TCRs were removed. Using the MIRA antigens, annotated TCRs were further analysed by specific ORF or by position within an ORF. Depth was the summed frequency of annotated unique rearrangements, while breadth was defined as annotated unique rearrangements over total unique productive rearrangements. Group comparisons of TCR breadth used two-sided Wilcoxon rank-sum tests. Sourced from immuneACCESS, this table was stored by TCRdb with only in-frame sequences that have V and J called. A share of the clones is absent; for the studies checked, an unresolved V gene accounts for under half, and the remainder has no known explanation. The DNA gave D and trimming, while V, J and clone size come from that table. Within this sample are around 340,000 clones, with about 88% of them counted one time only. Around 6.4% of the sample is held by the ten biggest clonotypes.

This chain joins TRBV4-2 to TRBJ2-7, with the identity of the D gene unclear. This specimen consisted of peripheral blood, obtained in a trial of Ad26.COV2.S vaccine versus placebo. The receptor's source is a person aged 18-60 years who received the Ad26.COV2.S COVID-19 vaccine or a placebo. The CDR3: CASSQPESYEQYF. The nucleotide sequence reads TGTGCCAGCAGCCAACCGGAGTCCTACGAGCAGTACTTC.